This passage covers 30 T cell receptor beta chains from one sample sequenced in a study of vaccination and CD4 T cells after COVID-19. The study sequenced cultured CD4+ T cell DNA using the Oncomine TCR Beta short-read assay. Each CDR3 protein gets one entry after TCRdb re-called the PCR reads with MiXCR. The sample consists of more than 15,000 distinct CDR3 sequences, 55% of them appearing once. The treatment: approximately 9-day PBMC culture with coronavirus spike peptide pools or control peptides (ViraFEST assay). What these receptors recognize is not known. Sample: CD4+ T cells from blood, cultured in vitro. These receptors came from a human donor who had recovered from COVID-19.

This clonotype came up a few times. The rearrangement uses TRBV10-2 and TRBJ1-5; the match to TRBD1 covers 8 bases. In germline, CDR1 is WSHSY, CDR2 SAAADI. With V trimmed by 10 bases and J by 2 bases, 10 bases remained unmatched. This CDR3 is 15 amino acids long. The CDR3 DNA reads as TGCGCCACCGGGGACAGGCTGCTTGGCAATCAGCCCCAGCATTTT. Its protein is CATGDRLLGNQPQHF.

The rearrangement joins TRBV29-1 to TRBJ1-1, with TRBD1 matching 9 bases. The CDR3 is 16 residues long. Germline values: CDR1 SQVTM, CDR2 ANQGSEA. V dropped 5 bases and J dropped 0; count of bases not matched to a gene: 10. The CDR3 protein is CSVNRGPASLNTEAFF. The CDR3 bases are TGCAGCGTTAACAGGGGGCCCGCCTCTTTGAACACTGAAGCTTTCTTT.

This clonotype turned up a few times. The V and J genes are TRBV11-3 and TRBJ2-3; 10 nucleotides align to TRBD2. V shed 3 bases, J shed 3 bases, and the junction held 6 bases outside the gene matches. The CDR3 is 16 amino acids. CDR1 SGHNT and CDR2 YENEEA come from the germline V gene. CDR3 residues: CASSFPSGSGTDTQYF. The CDR3 coding sequence is TGTGCCAGCAGCTTCCCTAGCGGGAGTGGGACAGATACGCAGTATTTT.

The chain has TRBV19 and TRBJ1-2; D is perhaps TRBD1 (5 bases). V gave up 5 bases and J gave up 7 bases, with 20 bases separating them. Germline loops: CDR1 LNHDA, CDR2 SQIVND (reference sequence). The CDR3 totals 15 residues. Here the CDR3 reads CASSQGFMRARGYTF. CDR3 nucleotides: TGTGCCAGTAGTCAGGGATTTATGAGGGCTCGTGGCTACACCTTC.

This clonotype was observed a few times. The CDR3 sequence is CSASRLAGGNEQFF. As DNA, the CDR3 is TGCAGTGCTAGTCGACTAGCGGGAGGCAATGAGCAGTTCTTC. The chain is built from TRBV20-1 and TRBJ2-1, with 13 bases identical to TRBD2. Germline lookup yields CDR1 DFQATT and CDR2 SNEGSKA (reference sequence). The CDR3 is 14 amino acids. The V gene end was trimmed by 3 bases and the J gene end by 6 bases; junction bases not matched to a gene: 2.

This clonotype was seen more than once but under ten times. The chain employs TRBV30 and TRBJ1-2; weak D call: TRBD1 (5 bases). V gave up 5 bases and J gave up 8 bases, with 21 bases separating them. Germline-derived CDR1 and CDR2 are GTSNPN and SVGIG (reference sequence). The CDR3 runs 14 residues. The CDR3 DNA sequence: TGTGCCTGGGGACAATGGCCGACGCCAGACGGCTACACCTTC. It is translated as CAWGQWPTPDGYTF.

The rearrangement uses TRBV27 and TRBJ2-7; 7 positions agree with TRBD2. Per germline, CDR1 MNHEY and CDR2 SMNVEV (reference sequence). The trim removed 6 bases at V and 5 bases at J, leaving 16 bases unmatched. The CDR3 sequence is 16 residues long. CDR3: CASSTLGEGQSHEQYF. The CDR3 coding sequence is TGTGCCAGCAGCACGTTGGGGGAGGGTCAATCCCACGAGCAGTACTTC.

The chain recombines TRBV6-1 with TRBJ2-3; no reliable D call. The germline gives CDR1 MNHNS, CDR2 SASEGT. The CDR3 length is 12 residues. Trimming pared 7 bases from V and 2 bases from J, leaving 7 bases between. The CDR3 DNA follows: TGTGCCAGCACCACATCCACAGATACGCAGTATTTT. Amino acids: CASTTSTDTQYF.

The J gene is TRBJ1-1, the V gene TRBV5-8, with 7 bases matching TRBD1. The CDR3 is 12 amino acids. CDR1 and CDR2 (germline): SGHTS, YDEGEE. Losses at the gene ends were 2 bases for V and 10 bases for J; bases not matched to a gene: 5. CDR3 bases: TGTGCCAGCAGCTTAGCAGGGACAGCAGCTTTCTTT. It translates to CASSLAGTAAFF.

The J gene is TRBJ1-5, the V gene TRBV24-1, with D possibly TRBD1 on 5 matching bases. The CDR3 covers 13 residues. CDR1 is KGHDR, CDR2 SFDVKD, per germline. Trimming shortened V by 5 bases and J by 5 bases, and 9 bases separated the two germline ends. The CDR3 sequence is CATSGGGDQPQHF. The CDR3 DNA is TGTGCCACCAGTGGCGGGGGAGATCAGCCCCAGCATTTT.

V is TRBV27 and J is TRBJ2-7; 8 bases are a match to TRBD2. Germline CDR1 is MNHEY and CDR2 is SMNVEV (reference sequence). With V trimmed by 3 bases and J by 1 base, 11 bases remained unmatched. The CDR3 covers 17 residues. As DNA, the CDR3 is TGTGCCAGCAGTTTGAGGTCGGGACTAGTGTTGTCCTACGAGCAGTACTTC. Residues: CASSLRSGLVLSYEQYF.

There are a few counts of this clonotype. The rearrangement links TRBV20-1 to TRBJ2-2; D not certain. The CDR3 is made up of 14 amino acids. The V and J ends lost 5 bases and 4 bases respectively, with 14 bases between them. CDR1 and CDR2 from the germline V gene are DFQATT and SNEGSKA (reference sequence). The CDR3 sequence: CSAEAQVGTGELFF. CDR3 DNA: TGCAGTGCTGAGGCGCAGGTCGGCACCGGGGAGCTGTTTTTT.

For this clonotype: The junction differs from germline at one of its ends, possibly a read error. The chain combines TRBV19 with TRBJ1-1; D is perhaps TRBD1 (6 bases). This CDR3 has 15 residues. Per germline, CDR1 LNHDA and CDR2 SQIVND (reference sequence). The CDR3 is CASRIFWGADPEAFF. The CDR3 DNA reads TGTGCCAGTCGTATATTCTGGGGGGCAGACCCTGAAGCTTTCTTT.

CDR3 nucleotides: TGTGCCATCAGTATACAAGAGACCCAGTACTTC. It specifies CAISIQETQYF. The chain has TRBV10-3 and TRBJ2-5; D unresolved. Per germline, CDR1 ENHRY and CDR2 SYGVKD. The CDR3 is 11 amino acids. V lost 5 bases and J 2 bases, leaving 3 bases between the germline ends.

The J gene is TRBJ2-2, the V gene TRBV7-8; D possibly corresponds to TRBD1 (5 bases). CDR1 SGHVS and CDR2 FQNEAQ come from the germline V gene. This CDR3 has 18 amino acids. V was trimmed by 1 base and J by 0 bases, leaving 15 bases between them. CDR3 residues: CASSLGIGALTNTGELFF. The CDR3 bases are TGTGCCAGCAGCTTAGGAATAGGGGCCCTAACGAACACCGGGGAGCTGTTTTTT.

This rearrangement joins TRBV20-1 to TRBJ1-4; 10 bases line up with TRBD1. The CDR3 is 11 residues long. Germline V gene lookup returns CDR1 DFQATT and CDR2 SNEGSKA (reference sequence). The V segment lost 5 bases and the J segment 13 bases; nucleotides outside the gene matches: 4. CDR3 sequence: CSASRTGGLFF. The CDR3 DNA follows: TGCAGTGCTTCCAGGACAGGGGGACTGTTTTTT.

This chain links TRBV4-2 with TRBJ2-1; D call uncertain. The ends were cut back, 4 bases at V and 8 bases at J, with 15 bases in the middle. The CDR3 spans 14 residues. Germline-derived CDR1 and CDR2 are LGHNA and YNFKEQ. CDR3 region: CASSPDGRRDEQFF. CDR3 sequence (DNA): TGTGCCAGCAGCCCTGACGGCCGGCGCGATGAGCAGTTCTTC.

V and J are TRBV10-3 and TRBJ1-5, with D unresolved. The ends were cut back, 3 bases at V and 0 bases at J, with 6 bases in the middle. CDR1 and CDR2 (germline): ENHRY, SYGVKD. The CDR3 has 14 amino acids. CDR3 nucleotide sequence: TGTGCCATCAGTGACCAGAATAGCAATCAGCCCCAGCATTTT. It specifies CAISDQNSNQPQHF.

This chain joins TRBV6-1 and TRBJ1-2; D is ambiguous. The CDR3 is 13 amino acids. V was cut by 7 bases and J by 5 bases, with 14 bases left in between. The germline gives CDR1 MNHNS, CDR2 SASEGT. CDR3 in amino acids: CASTILQIYGYTF. The CDR3 bases are TGTGCCAGCACCATTCTACAGATTTATGGCTACACCTTC.

This chain joins TRBV20-1 and TRBJ1-5; D is undetermined. V was cut by 1 base and J by 6 bases, with 10 bases left in between. Germline values: CDR1 DFQATT, CDR2 SNEGSKA (reference sequence). CDR3 length: 13 residues. The CDR3 sequence: CSARVAASQPQHF. CDR3 nucleotide sequence: TGCAGTGCTAGAGTGGCAGCCAGTCAGCCCCAGCATTTT.

V gene TRBV4-3 combines with J gene TRBJ1-5; no clear D. Per germline, CDR1 LGHNA and CDR2 YSLEER. V lost 0 bases and J lost 6, with 12 bases in between. The CDR3 totals 15 residues. CDR3 sequence (DNA): TGCGCCAGCAGCCAAGACCTCTCTAGGACTCAGCCCCAGCATTTT. This sequence encodes CASSQDLSRTQPQHF.

This clonotype has only one observation. This chain joins TRBV20-1 and TRBJ1-1; D is perhaps TRBD1 (5 bases). The V end lost 6 bases, the J end lost 6 bases, and 23 bases lay between the germline ends. The CDR3 is 15 amino acids. Germline lookup yields CDR1 DFQATT and CDR2 SNEGSKA (reference sequence). CDR3 region: CSAGKGAGIPAEAFF. The CDR3 DNA reads as TGCAGTGCGGGTAAGGGCGCAGGGATTCCCGCTGAAGCTTTCTTT.

The chain uses TRBV28 and TRBJ1-4; tentative D call: TRBD1 (5 bases). V lost 5 bases to trimming and J lost 2 bases, with 9 bases between them. CDR3 length: 14 residues. CDR1 and CDR2 from the germline V gene are MDHEN and SYDVKM. As DNA, the CDR3 is TGTGCCAGCAGTCCAGGGTCCACTAATGAAAAACTGTTTTTT. Translation: CASSPGSTNEKLFF.

The chain carries TRBV10-1 and TRBJ2-7; no clear D gene. CDR1 WNHNN and CDR2 SYGVQD come from the germline V gene (reference sequence). This CDR3 is 12 amino acids long. The germline V and J ends were trimmed by 2 bases and 3 bases, with 5 bases remaining between them. This chain's CDR3 is CASSEADYEQYF. The DNA of the CDR3 is TGCGCCAGCAGTGAGGCTGACTACGAGCAGTACTTC.

This clonotype was seen a few times. CDR3 protein: CASSSVGEANYGYTF. The CDR3 region has the DNA TGTGCCAGCAGTTCCGTAGGGGAAGCTAACTATGGCTACACCTTC. The rearrangement uses TRBV27 and TRBJ1-2; tentative D call: TRBD1 (5 bases). The germline gives CDR1 MNHEY, CDR2 SMNVEV (reference sequence). Trimming took 4 bases from V and 0 from J, leaving 12 bases between them. The CDR3 covers 15 residues.

The gene calls are TRBV21-1 and TRBJ1-2; TRBD1, as called in the table, went unchecked against the DNA. TRBV21-1 is recorded as a pseudogene. The CDR3 is made up of 15 amino acids. Written as DNA, the CDR3 is TGTGCCAGCAGCAAAGGGCGGGGGGTAGGGTATGGCTACACCTTC. Amino acid sequence: CASSKGRGVGYGYTF.

This sequence joins TRBV4-1 and TRBJ2-2; D gene uncertain. The V and J ends lost 4 bases and 2 bases respectively, with 5 bases between them. This CDR3 is built from 13 residues. The germline V gene encodes CDR1 MGHRA and CDR2 YSYEKL. CDR3 sequence reads: CASSRPNTGELFF. For the CDR3, the DNA is TGCGCCAGCAGCCGCCCTAACACCGGGGAGCTGTTTTTT.

V gene TRBV7-2 combines with J gene TRBJ2-4; possibly TRBD1 or TRBD2 for D (7 bases each). V was pared by 5 bases and J by 8 bases, with 16 bases between. This CDR3 spans 14 amino acids. Germline-derived CDR1 and CDR2 are SGHTA and FQGNSA. As DNA, the CDR3 is TGTGCCAGCAGCCCAGGGGGGGGGTTGGACATTCAGTACTTC. This codes for CASSPGGGLDIQYF.

The chain recombines TRBV20-1 with TRBJ2-1, with 7 bases lining up with TRBD2. This CDR3 has 15 residues. V was pared by 1 base and J by 0 bases, with 3 bases of the junction left unmatched. The germline V gene has CDR1 DFQATT and CDR2 SNEGSKA (reference sequence). The CDR3 sequence: CSARGGGSSYNEQFF. In DNA, the CDR3 is TGCAGTGCTAGAGGGGGCGGGAGCTCCTACAATGAGCAGTTCTTC.

This clonotype has only one observation. The rearrangement uses TRBV25-1 and TRBJ1-6; D might be TRBD1 (5 bases). The CDR3 totals 13 residues. V was pared by 6 bases and J by 9 bases, with 12 bases between. Germline assignment: CDR1 MGHDK and CDR2 SYGVNS. CDR3 sequence reads: CASRGPSTSPLHF. The CDR3 nucleotides read TGTGCCAGCAGGGGACCTTCAACTTCACCCCTCCACTTT. The variable domain in full, completed from reference TRBV25-1 and TRBJ1-6, reads EADIYQTPRYLVIGTGKKITLECSQTMGHDKMYWYQQDPGMELHLIHYSYGVNSTEKGDLSSESTVSRIRTEHFPLTLESARPSHTSQYLCASRGPSTSPLHFGNGTRLTVT.